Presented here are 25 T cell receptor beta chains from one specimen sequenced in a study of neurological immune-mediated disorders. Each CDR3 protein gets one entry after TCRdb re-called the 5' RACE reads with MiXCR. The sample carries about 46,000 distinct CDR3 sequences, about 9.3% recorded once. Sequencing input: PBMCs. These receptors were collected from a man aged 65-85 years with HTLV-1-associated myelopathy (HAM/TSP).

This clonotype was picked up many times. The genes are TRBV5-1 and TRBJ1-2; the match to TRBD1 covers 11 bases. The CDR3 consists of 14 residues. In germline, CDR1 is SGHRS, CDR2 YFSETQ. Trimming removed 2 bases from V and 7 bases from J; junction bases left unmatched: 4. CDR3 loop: CASSFSGTGGGYTF. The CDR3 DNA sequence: TGCGCCAGCAGCTTCTCCGGGACAGGGGGTGGCTACACCTTC.

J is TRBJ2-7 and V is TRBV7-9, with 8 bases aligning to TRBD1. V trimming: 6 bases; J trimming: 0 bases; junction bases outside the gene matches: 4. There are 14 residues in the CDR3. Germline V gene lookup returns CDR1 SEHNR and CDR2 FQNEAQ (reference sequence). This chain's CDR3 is CASRPDRASYEQYF. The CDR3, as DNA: TGTGCCAGCAGGCCGGACAGGGCCTCCTACGAGCAGTACTTC.

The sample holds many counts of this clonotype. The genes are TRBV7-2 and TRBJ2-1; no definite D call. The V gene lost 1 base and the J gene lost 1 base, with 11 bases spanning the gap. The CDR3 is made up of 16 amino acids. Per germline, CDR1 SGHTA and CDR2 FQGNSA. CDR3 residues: CASSLGSRRSYNEQFF. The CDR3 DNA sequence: TGTGCCAGCAGCTTAGGGTCAAGGCGGTCCTACAATGAGCAGTTCTTC.

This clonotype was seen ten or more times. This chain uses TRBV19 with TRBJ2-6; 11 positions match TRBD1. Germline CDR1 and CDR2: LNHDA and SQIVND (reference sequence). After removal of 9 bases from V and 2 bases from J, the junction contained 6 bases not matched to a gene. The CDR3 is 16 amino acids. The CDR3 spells CARPGQGAPGANVLTF. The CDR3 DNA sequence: TGTGCCAGGCCCGGACAGGGGGCTCCTGGGGCCAACGTCCTGACTTTC.

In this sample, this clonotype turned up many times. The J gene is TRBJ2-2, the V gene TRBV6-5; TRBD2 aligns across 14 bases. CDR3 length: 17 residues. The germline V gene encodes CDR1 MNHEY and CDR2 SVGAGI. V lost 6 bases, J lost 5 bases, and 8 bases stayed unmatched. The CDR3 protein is CASSRGLAGVRTGELFF. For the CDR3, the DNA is TGTGCCAGCAGCCGGGGACTAGCGGGAGTTCGGACCGGGGAGCTGTTTTTT.

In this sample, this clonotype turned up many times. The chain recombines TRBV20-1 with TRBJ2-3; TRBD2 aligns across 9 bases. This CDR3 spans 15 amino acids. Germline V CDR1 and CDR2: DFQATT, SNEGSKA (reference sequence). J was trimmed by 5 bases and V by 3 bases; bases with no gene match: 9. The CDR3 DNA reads TGCAGTGCTAGCCAGCGGGGGGAGGTGGTAGATACGCAGTATTTT. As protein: CSASQRGEVVDTQYF.

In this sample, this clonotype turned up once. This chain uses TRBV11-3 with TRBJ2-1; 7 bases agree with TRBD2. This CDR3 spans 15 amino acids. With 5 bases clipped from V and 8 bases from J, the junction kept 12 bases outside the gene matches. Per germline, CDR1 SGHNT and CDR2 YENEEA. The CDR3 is CASSPGTIWRDEQFF. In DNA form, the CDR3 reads TGTGCCAGCAGCCCCGGGACTATCTGGAGGGATGAGCAGTTCTTC.

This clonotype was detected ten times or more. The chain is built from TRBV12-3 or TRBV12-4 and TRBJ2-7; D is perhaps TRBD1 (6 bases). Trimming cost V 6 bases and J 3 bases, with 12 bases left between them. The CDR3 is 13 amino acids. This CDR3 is CASRSLTGYEQYF. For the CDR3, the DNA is TGTGCCAGCAGGTCCTTGACAGGCTACGAGCAGTACTTC.

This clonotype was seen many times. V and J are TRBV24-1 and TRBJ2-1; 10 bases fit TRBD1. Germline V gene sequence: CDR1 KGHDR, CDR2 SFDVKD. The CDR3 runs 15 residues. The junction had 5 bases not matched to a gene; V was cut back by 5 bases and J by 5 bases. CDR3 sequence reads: CATSVPGTGDNEQFF. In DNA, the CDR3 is TGTGCCACCAGTGTCCCCGGGACAGGGGACAATGAGCAGTTCTTC.

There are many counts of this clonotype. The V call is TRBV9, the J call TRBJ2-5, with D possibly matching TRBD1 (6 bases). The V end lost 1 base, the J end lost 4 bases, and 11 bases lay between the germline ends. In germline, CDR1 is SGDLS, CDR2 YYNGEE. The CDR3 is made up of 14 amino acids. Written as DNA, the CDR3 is TGTGCCAGCAGCGTAAGGGGGACGGGAGAGACCCAGTACTTC. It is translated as CASSVRGTGETQYF.

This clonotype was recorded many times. In DNA, the CDR3 is TGTGCCAGCAGTTTAAGTGCCCGAGCGGATACGCAGTATTTT. Its translation: CASSLSARADTQYF. The J gene is TRBJ2-3, the V gene TRBV27; D unclear. The CDR3 spans 14 residues. Germline CDR1 and CDR2: MNHEY and SMNVEV (reference sequence). Trimming left V 2 bases short and J 6 bases short, with 12 bases between.

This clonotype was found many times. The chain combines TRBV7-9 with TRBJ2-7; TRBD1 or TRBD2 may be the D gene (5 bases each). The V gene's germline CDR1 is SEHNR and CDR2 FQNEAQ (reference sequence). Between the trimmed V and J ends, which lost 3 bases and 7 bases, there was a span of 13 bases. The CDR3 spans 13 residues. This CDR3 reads CASSLGRVNEQYF. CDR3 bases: TGTGCCAGCAGCTTGGGACGGGTGAATGAGCAGTACTTC. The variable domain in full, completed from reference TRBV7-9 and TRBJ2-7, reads DTGVSQNPRHKITKRGQNVTFRCDPISEHNRLYWYRQTLGQGPEFLTYFQNEAQLEKSRLLSDRFSAERPKGSFSTLEIQRTEQGDSAMYLCASSLGRVNEQYFGPGTRLTVT.

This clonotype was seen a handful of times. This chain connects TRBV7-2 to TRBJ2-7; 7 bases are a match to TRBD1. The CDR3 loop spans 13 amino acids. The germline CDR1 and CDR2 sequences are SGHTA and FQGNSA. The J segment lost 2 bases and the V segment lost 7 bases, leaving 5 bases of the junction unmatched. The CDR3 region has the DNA TGTGCCAGCACCCAGACAGGGCCCTACGAGCAGTACTTC. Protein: CASTQTGPYEQYF.

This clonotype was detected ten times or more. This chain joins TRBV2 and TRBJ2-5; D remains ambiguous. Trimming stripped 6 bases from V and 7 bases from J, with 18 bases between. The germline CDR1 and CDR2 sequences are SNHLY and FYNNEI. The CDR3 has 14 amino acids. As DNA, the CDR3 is TGTGCCAGCAGGGCGGACCCCGCAGTAGGGACCCAGTACTTC. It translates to CASRADPAVGTQYF.

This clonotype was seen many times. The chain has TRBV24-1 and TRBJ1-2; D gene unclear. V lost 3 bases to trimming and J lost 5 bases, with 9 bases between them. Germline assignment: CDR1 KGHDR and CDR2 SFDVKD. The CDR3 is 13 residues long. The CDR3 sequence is CATSDIPFYGYTF. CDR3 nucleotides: TGTGCCACCAGTGATATCCCTTTTTATGGCTACACCTTC.

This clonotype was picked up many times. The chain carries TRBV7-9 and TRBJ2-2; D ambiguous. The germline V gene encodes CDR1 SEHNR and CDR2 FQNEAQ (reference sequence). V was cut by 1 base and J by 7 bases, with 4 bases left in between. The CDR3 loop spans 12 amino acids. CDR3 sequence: CASSLEVGELFF. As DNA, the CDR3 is TGTGCCAGCAGCTTAGAAGTCGGGGAGCTGTTTTTT.

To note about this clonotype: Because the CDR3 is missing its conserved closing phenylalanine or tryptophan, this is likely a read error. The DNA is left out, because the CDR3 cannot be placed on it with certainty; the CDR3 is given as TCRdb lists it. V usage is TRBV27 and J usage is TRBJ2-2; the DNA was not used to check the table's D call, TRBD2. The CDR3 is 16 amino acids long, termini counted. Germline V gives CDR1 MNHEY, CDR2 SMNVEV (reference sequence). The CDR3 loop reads CASRLSSGGNTGELVL.

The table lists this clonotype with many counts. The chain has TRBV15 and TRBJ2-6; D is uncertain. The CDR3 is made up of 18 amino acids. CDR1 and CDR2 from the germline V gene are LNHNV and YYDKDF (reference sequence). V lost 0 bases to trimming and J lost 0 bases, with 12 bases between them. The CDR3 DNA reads TGTGCCACCAGCAGAGATTTGATGGGCAACTCTGGGGCCAACGTCCTGACTTTC. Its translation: CATSRDLMGNSGANVLTF. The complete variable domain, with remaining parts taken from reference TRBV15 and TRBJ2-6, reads DAMVIQNPRYQVTQFGKPVTLSCSQTLNHNVMYWYQQKSSQAPKLLFHYYDKDFNNEADTPDNFQSRRPNTSFCFLDIRSPGLGDTAMYLCATSRDLMGNSGANVLTFGAGSRLTVL.

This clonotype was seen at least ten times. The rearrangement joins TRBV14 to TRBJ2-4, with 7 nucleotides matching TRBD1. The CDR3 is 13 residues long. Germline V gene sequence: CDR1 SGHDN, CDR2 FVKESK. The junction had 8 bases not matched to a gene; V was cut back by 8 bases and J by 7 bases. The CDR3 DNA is TGTGCCAGCGGGATACAGGGGTCGAACATTCAGTACTTC. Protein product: CASGIQGSNIQYF.

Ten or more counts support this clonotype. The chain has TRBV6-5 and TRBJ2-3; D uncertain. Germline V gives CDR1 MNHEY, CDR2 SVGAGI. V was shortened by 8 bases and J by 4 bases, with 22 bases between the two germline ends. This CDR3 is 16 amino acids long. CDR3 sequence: CASSLQGLINADTQYF. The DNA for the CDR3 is TGTGCCAGCTCCTTGCAAGGTCTCATCAATGCAGATACGCAGTATTTT.

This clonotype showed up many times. CDR3: CSARPGTQQFF. The CDR3 nucleotides read TGCAGTGCTAGACCCGGGACCCAGCAGTTCTTC. This chain connects TRBV20-1 to TRBJ2-1, with D possibly being TRBD1 or TRBD2 (5 bases each). V lost 2 bases and J 11 bases, leaving 10 bases between the germline ends. The CDR3 length is 11 residues. Germline CDR1 is DFQATT and CDR2 is SNEGSKA (reference sequence).

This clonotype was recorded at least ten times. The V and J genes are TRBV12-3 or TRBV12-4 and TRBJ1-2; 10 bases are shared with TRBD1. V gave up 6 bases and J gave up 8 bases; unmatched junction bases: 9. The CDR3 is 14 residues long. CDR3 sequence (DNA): TGTGCCAGCAGCAGGGGGACAGGGGTTGTCGGCTACACCTTC. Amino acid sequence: CASSRGTGVVGYTF.

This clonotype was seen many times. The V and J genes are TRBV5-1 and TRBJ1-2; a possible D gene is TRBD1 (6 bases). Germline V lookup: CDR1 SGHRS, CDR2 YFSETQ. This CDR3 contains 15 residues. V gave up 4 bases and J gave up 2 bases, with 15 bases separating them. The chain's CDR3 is CASSPGDGANYGYTF. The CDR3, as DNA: TGCGCCAGCAGCCCAGGGGACGGTGCGAACTATGGCTACACCTTC.

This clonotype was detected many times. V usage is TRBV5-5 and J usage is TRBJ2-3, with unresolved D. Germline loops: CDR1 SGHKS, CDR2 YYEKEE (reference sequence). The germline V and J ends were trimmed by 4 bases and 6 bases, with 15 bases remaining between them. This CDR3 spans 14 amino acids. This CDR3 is CASSPRTAIDTQYF. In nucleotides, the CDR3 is TGTGCCAGCAGCCCGAGGACCGCGATCGATACGCAGTATTTT.

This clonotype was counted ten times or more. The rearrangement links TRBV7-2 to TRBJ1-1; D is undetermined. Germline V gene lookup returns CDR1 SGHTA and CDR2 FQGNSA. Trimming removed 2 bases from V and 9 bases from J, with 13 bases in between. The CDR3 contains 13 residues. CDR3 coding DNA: TGTGCCAGCAGCTTAAGGTTTCAGCTCCAAGCTTTCTTT. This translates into CASSLRFQLQAFF.